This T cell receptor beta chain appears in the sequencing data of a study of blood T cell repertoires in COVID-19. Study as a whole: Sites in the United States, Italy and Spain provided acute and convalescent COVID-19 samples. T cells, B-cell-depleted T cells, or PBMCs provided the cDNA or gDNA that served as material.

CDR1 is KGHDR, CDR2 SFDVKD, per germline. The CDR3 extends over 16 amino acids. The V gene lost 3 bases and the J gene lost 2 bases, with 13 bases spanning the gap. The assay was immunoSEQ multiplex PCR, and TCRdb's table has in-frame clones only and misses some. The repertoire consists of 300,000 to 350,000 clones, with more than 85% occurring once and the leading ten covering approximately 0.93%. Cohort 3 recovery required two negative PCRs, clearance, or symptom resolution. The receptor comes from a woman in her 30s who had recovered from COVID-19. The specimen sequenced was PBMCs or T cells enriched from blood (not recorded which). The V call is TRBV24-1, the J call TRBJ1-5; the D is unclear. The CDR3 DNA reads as TGTGCCACCAGTGATACCCTCGACGGGGGCAATCAGCCCCAGCATTTT. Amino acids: CATSDTLDGGNQPQHF.